One sample yielded the 9 T cell receptor beta chains listed below, sequenced in a study of T cell responses to AZD1222 COVID-19 vaccine. Clones were read by immunoSEQ multiplex PCR, and TCRdb kept only the in-frame ones, dropping some. This sample carries some 150,000 clones, approximately 89% of them seen once, and the ten largest clones take roughly 1.5%. The starting material was peripheral blood, obtained 28 days after the second AZD1222 dose. These receptor sequences come from an adult who received the AZD1222 COVID-19 vaccine.

Regarding this clone: One end of the junction is discordant with germline, which a read error may explain. CDR3 loop: CASSLFSGAGGRYNEQFF. The CDR3 DNA follows: TGTGCTAGCAGCTTATTCTCCGGGGCGGGAGGGCGGTACAATGAGCAGTTCTTC. V is TRBV7-7 and J is TRBJ2-1; 9 nucleotides align to TRBD2. The germline V gene has CDR1 SSHAT and CDR2 FNYEAQ (reference sequence). The CDR3 totals 18 residues.

V is TRBV5-1 and J is TRBJ1-2; no definite D call. Trimming shortened V by 5 bases and J by 8 bases, and 13 bases separated the two germline ends. Germline V gene sequence: CDR1 SGHRS, CDR2 YFSETQ. This CDR3 contains 12 residues. CDR3 protein: CASRTSDDGYTF. CDR3 in DNA: TGCGCCAGCAGAACGTCGGATGACGGCTACACCTTC.

The rearrangement links TRBV28 to TRBJ2-2; 8 nucleotides agree with TRBD1. Germline CDR1 reads MDHEN; CDR2 reads SYDVKM. This CDR3 comprises 15 residues. The V gene end was trimmed by 4 bases and the J gene end by 4 bases; junction bases not matched to a gene: 5. The CDR3: CASSSNGQGTGELFF. In DNA, the CDR3 is TGTGCCAGCAGTTCCAATGGACAGGGCACCGGGGAGCTGTTTTTT.

This rearrangement joins TRBV6-2 or TRBV6-3 to TRBJ2-3; D gene unclear. Germline V gene data show CDR1 as MNHEY and CDR2 as SVGEGT. This CDR3 is 16 amino acids long. The V gene lost 2 bases and the J gene lost 0 bases, with 12 bases spanning the gap. This CDR3 reads CASSYPGPISTDTQYF. In DNA, the CDR3 is TGTGCCAGCAGTTACCCAGGACCGATTAGCACAGATACGCAGTATTTT.

This clone showed up just once. The chain links TRBV5-8 to TRBJ1-1; D gene ambiguous. This CDR3 spans 13 amino acids. The V end lost 1 base, the J end lost 1 base, and 5 bases lay between the germline ends. Germline CDR1 is SGHTS and CDR2 is YDEGEE. CDR3 amino acids: CASSLYANTEAFF. In DNA form, the CDR3 reads TGTGCCAGCAGCTTGTATGCGAACACTGAAGCTTTCTTT.

The chain employs TRBV24-1 and TRBJ2-2; D not certain. V gave up 4 bases and J gave up 8 bases, with 19 bases separating them. This CDR3 comprises 16 residues. The germline CDR1 and CDR2 sequences are KGHDR and SFDVKD. CDR3 residues: CATSDPLLPNTGELFF. CDR3 nucleotide sequence: TGTGCCACCAGTGACCCCTTACTCCCGAATACGGGGGAGCTGTTTTTT.

The chain links TRBV5-4 to TRBJ1-1; D remains ambiguous. There are 11 residues in the CDR3. CDR1 and CDR2 from the germline V gene are SGHNT and YYREEE (reference sequence). Trimming removed 10 bases at V and 5 bases at J, with 12 bases between. The CDR3 region is CACQAGTEAFF. The CDR3, as DNA: TGTGCCTGCCAGGCGGGGACTGAAGCTTTCTTT.

The chain is built from TRBV15 and TRBJ2-3, with D uncertain. V lost 3 bases and J lost 2, with 6 bases in between. CDR3 length: 13 residues. CDR1 is LNHNV and CDR2 is YYDKDF in the germline V gene (reference sequence). The CDR3 protein is CATSSTVTDTQYF. For the CDR3, the DNA is TGTGCCACCAGCAGCACAGTCACAGATACGCAGTATTTT. Drawing the rest from reference TRBV15 and TRBJ2-3, the complete variable domain is DAMVIQNPRYQVTQFGKPVTLSCSQTLNHNVMYWYQQKSSQAPKLLFHYYDKDFNNEADTPDNFQSRRPNTSFCFLDIRSPGLGDTAMYLCATSSTVTDTQYFGPGTRLTVL.

The chain links TRBV14 to TRBJ1-3; no reliable D call. Germline CDR1 and CDR2: SGHDN and FVKESK. This CDR3 comprises 13 residues. V lost 5 bases and J 0 bases, leaving 5 bases between the germline ends. CDR3: CASSRTSGNTIYF. CDR3 bases: TGTGCCAGCAGCAGGACCTCTGGAAACACCATATATTTT. Full variable domain (outside the CDR3, taken from reference TRBV14 and TRBJ1-3): EAGVTQFPSHSVIEKGQTVTLRCDPISGHDNLYWYRRVMGKEIKFLLHFVKESKQDESGMPNNRFLAERTGGTYSTLKVQPAELEDSGVYFCASSRTSGNTIYFGEGSWLTVV.